What follows are 29 T cell receptor beta chains derived from one specimen sequenced in a study of neurological immune-mediated disorders. MiXCR, applied by TCRdb to the 5' RACE reads, yields one record per CDR3 protein. The data show 54,000 or so distinct CDR3 sequences, around 4% seen once. The sequenced sample consisted of PBMCs. These receptors were taken from a man aged 55 to 70 with multiple sclerosis.

This clonotype was recorded at least ten times. The J gene is TRBJ2-7, the V gene TRBV5-6; D remains ambiguous. The CDR3 runs to 13 residues. V shed 1 base and J shed 0 bases, with 5 bases lying between them. From germline, CDR1 is SGHDT and CDR2 YYEEEE. CDR3 sequence reads: CASSLWTSYEQYF. CDR3 DNA: TGTGCCAGCAGCTTGTGGACCTCCTACGAGCAGTACTTC.

The table lists this clonotype with many counts. The V call is TRBV5-5, the J call TRBJ2-7; 7 bases line up with TRBD1. CDR1 is SGHKS, CDR2 YYEKEE, per germline (reference sequence). The CDR3 extends over 12 amino acids. J gave up 3 bases and V 5 bases, and 2 bases lay outside the gene matches. The CDR3 DNA is TGTGCCAGCAGTCGGACAGGCTACGAGCAGTACTTC. Translating gives CASSRTGYEQYF. Looking up the rest from reference TRBV5-5 and TRBJ2-7 gives the full variable domain: DAGVTQSPTHLIKTRGQQVTLRCSPISGHKSVSWYQQVLGQGPQFIFQYYEKEERGRGNFPDRFSARQFPNYSSELNVNALLLGDSALYLCASSRTGYEQYFGPGTRLTVT.

This clonotype was observed at least ten times. The rearrangement uses TRBV7-9 and TRBJ1-1; D remains unclear. The CDR3 has 13 amino acids. Trimming pared 5 bases from V and 0 bases from J, leaving 7 bases between. CDR1 SEHNR and CDR2 FQNEAQ come from the germline V gene (reference sequence). This CDR3 reads CASSVNMNTEAFF. The CDR3 nucleotides read TGTGCCAGCAGCGTAAATATGAACACTGAAGCTTTCTTT.

This clonotype has at least ten counts. The chain carries TRBV15 and TRBJ2-1; no firm D call. CDR1 and CDR2 from the germline V gene are LNHNV and YYDKDF (reference sequence). Deletions cut 5 bases from V and 10 bases from J, with 24 bases between. The CDR3 spans 16 residues. The CDR3 DNA sequence: TGTGCCACCAGCTCCCCTATCGCGGCCCCAGTCAGGGAGCAGTTCTTC. It codes for CATSSPIAAPVREQFF.

This clonotype was counted ten times or more. The J gene is TRBJ1-2, the V gene TRBV10-3; D is unresolved. CDR3 length equals 13 residues. V was clipped by 6 bases and J by 0 bases, with 8 bases between them. CDR1 and CDR2 (germline): ENHRY, SYGVKD. The DNA for the CDR3 is TGTGCCATCAGCGGACCCTCTAACTATGGCTACACCTTC. Translation gives CAISGPSNYGYTF.

This clonotype was recorded many times. The J gene is TRBJ2-7, the V gene TRBV5-1; 12 nucleotides match TRBD2. This CDR3 has 15 amino acids. The ends lost 3 bases at V and 5 bases at J; junction bases unmatched: 6. Germline V CDR1 and CDR2: SGHRS, YFSETQ. The CDR3 nucleotides read TGCGCCAGCAGCTCGGACCGACTAGCGGGGGACGAGCAGTACTTC. Its translation is CASSSDRLAGDEQYF.

This clonotype came up many times. The chain uses TRBV6-1 and TRBJ2-7; D is perhaps TRBD2 (6 bases). From germline, CDR1 is MNHNS and CDR2 SASEGT. V lost 6 bases, J lost 2 bases, and 26 bases lay in between. The CDR3 runs 18 residues. The CDR3 loop is CASRPGKIAEMLTYEQYF. CDR3 DNA sequence: TGTGCCAGCAGACCCGGGAAGATAGCGGAGATGCTCACCTACGAGCAGTACTTC.

This clonotype was seen repeatedly, ten times or more. The chain couples TRBV5-5 to TRBJ1-1; weak D call: TRBD1 (6 bases). Germline CDR1 SGHKS, CDR2 YYEKEE (reference sequence). V lost 4 bases, J lost 0 bases, and 10 bases lay in between. CDR3 length equals 14 residues. The CDR3 nucleotides are TGTGCCAGCAGCCAACGACAGGTGAACACTGAAGCTTTCTTT. This sequence encodes CASSQRQVNTEAFF. Supplemented by reference TRBV5-5 and TRBJ1-1, the full variable domain reads DAGVTQSPTHLIKTRGQQVTLRCSPISGHKSVSWYQQVLGQGPQFIFQYYEKEERGRGNFPDRFSARQFPNYSSELNVNALLLGDSALYLCASSQRQVNTEAFFGQGTRLTVV.

This rearrangement joins TRBV7-2 to TRBJ1-2; D uncertain. The CDR3 is 15 amino acids. Trimming removed 3 bases at V and 7 bases at J, with 18 bases between. Germline V gene sequence: CDR1 SGHTA, CDR2 FQGNSA. In nucleotides, the CDR3 is TGTGCCAGCAGCTTCATCTCCCGGGTTTCAGGTGGCTACACCTTC. Translation: CASSFISRVSGGYTF.

This clonotype was recorded at least ten times. The chain links TRBV12-3 or TRBV12-4 to TRBJ2-7; D gene uncertain. V lost 7 bases and J lost 5, with 18 bases in between. The length of the CDR3 is 14 residues. CDR3 residues: CASTEWGYRDEQYF. Written as DNA, the CDR3 is TGTGCCAGCACCGAGTGGGGTTATCGGGACGAGCAGTACTTC.

This clonotype showed up many times. The chain's CDR3 is CATQGVNNEQFF. The CDR3 nucleotides read TGTGCCACCCAAGGGGTAAACAATGAGCAGTTCTTC. The chain is built from TRBV15 and TRBJ2-1; TRBD1 might be the D (5 bases). The CDR3 length is 12 residues. Trimming shortened V by 8 bases and J by 5 bases, and 10 bases separated the two germline ends. Germline CDR1 is LNHNV and CDR2 is YYDKDF (reference sequence).

This clonotype was seen at least ten times. The chain recombines TRBV29-1 with TRBJ2-1; 10 nucleotides line up with TRBD2. CDR3 length: 16 residues. Germline V CDR1 and CDR2: SQVTM, ANQGSEA. V gave up 3 bases and J gave up 5 bases; unmatched junction bases: 10. This CDR3 is CSVDGSGGAFDNEQFF. CDR3 in DNA: TGCAGCGTTGATGGCAGCGGGGGGGCCTTCGACAATGAGCAGTTCTTC.

This clonotype was found many times. The gene calls are TRBV7-9 and TRBJ2-7; 14 nucleotides align to TRBD2. The CDR3 sequence is 15 residues long. V trimming: 6 bases; J trimming: 7 bases; junction bases outside the gene matches: 8. Germline CDR1 reads SEHNR; CDR2 reads FQNEAQ (reference sequence). This CDR3 is CASSLTSGRAREQYF. CDR3 coding DNA: TGTGCCAGCAGTTTGACTAGCGGGAGGGCCCGTGAGCAGTACTTC.

This clonotype was seen many times. V and J are TRBV5-1 and TRBJ2-2; 8 bases align to TRBD2. The V gene end was trimmed by 4 bases and the J gene end by 6 bases; junction bases not matched to a gene: 8. Germline lookup yields CDR1 SGHRS and CDR2 YFSETQ. This CDR3 comprises 15 residues. The CDR3 region is CASSNQLAAAGELFF. CDR3 sequence (DNA): TGCGCCAGCAGCAACCAACTAGCGGCGGCCGGGGAGCTGTTTTTT.

This clonotype has only a few counts. The chain uses TRBV27 and TRBJ2-5, with 8 bases matching TRBD2. The CDR3 contains 13 residues. In germline, CDR1 is MNHEY, CDR2 SMNVEV (reference sequence). V was pared by 6 bases and J by 5 bases, with 5 bases of the junction left unmatched. The CDR3: CASSPGRAETQYF. The DNA of the CDR3 is TGTGCCAGCAGCCCCGGGAGGGCGGAGACCCAGTACTTC.

This clonotype was recorded many times. The CDR3 spells CASSLVYGVEAFF. In DNA form, the CDR3 reads TGTGCCAGCAGCTTAGTATACGGGGTAGAAGCTTTCTTT. The chain carries TRBV7-9 and TRBJ1-1, with D unresolved. The CDR3 runs to 13 residues. Per the germline V gene, CDR1 is SEHNR and CDR2 is FQNEAQ (reference sequence). With 1 base removed from V and 8 bases from J, the gap between germline ends came to 11 bases.

In this sample, this clonotype turned up many times. The chain carries TRBV5-1 and TRBJ1-2; D may be TRBD1 (5 bases). The germline gives CDR1 SGHRS, CDR2 YFSETQ. The CDR3 consists of 14 residues. Deletions cut 0 bases from V and 1 base from J, with 7 bases between. The CDR3 DNA reads as TGCGCCAGCAGCTTGGACAGGAATAACTATGGCTACACCTTC. This encodes CASSLDRNNYGYTF.

The V call is TRBV7-8, the J call TRBJ2-5; D is possibly TRBD2 (6 bases). This CDR3 is 14 amino acids long. In germline, CDR1 is SGHVS, CDR2 FQNEAQ. V was trimmed by 6 bases and J by 5 bases, leaving 16 bases between them. The CDR3 here is CASSPIRGTETQYF. In DNA form, the CDR3 reads TGTGCCAGCAGTCCAATTCGGGGGACGGAGACCCAGTACTTC.

There are many counts of this clonotype. V gene TRBV6-6 combines with J gene TRBJ1-3; D possibly corresponds to TRBD1 (6 bases). CDR3 length: 14 amino acids. Trimming cost V 0 bases and J 6 bases, with 9 bases left between them. Germline V gene lookup returns CDR1 MNHNY and CDR2 SVGAGI (reference sequence). CDR3 sequence: CASSYSGTLNTIYF. Written as DNA, the CDR3 is TGTGCCAGCAGTTACTCAGGGACACTAAACACCATATATTTT.

V usage is TRBV12-3 or TRBV12-4 and J usage is TRBJ1-2; the D gene is possibly TRBD1 (6 bases). Between the trimmed V and J ends, which lost 5 bases and 4 bases, there was a span of 17 bases. The CDR3 spans 15 residues. In DNA, the CDR3 is TGTGCCAGCAGTCTCACTTTACAGGGACTCTATGGCTACACCTTC. This codes for CASSLTLQGLYGYTF.

This clonotype was recorded at least ten times. The chain is built from TRBV5-1 and TRBJ1-1; D remains unclear. V was clipped by 6 bases and J by 5 bases, with 8 bases between them. This CDR3 comprises 11 residues. The germline gives CDR1 SGHRS, CDR2 YFSETQ. The CDR3 loop reads CASILMTEAFF. In nucleotides, the CDR3 is TGCGCCAGCATTTTGATGACTGAAGCTTTCTTT. Full variable domain (outside the CDR3, taken from reference TRBV5-1 and TRBJ1-1): KAGVTQTPRYLIKTRGQQVTLSCSPISGHRSVSWYQQTPGQGLQFLFEYFSETQRNKGNFPGRFSGRQFSNSRSEMNVSTLELGDSALYLCASILMTEAFFGQGTRLTVV.

This clonotype has more than one count but fewer than ten. This rearrangement joins TRBV20-1 to TRBJ2-3, with D possibly being TRBD1 (5 bases). Germline CDR1 DFQATT, CDR2 SNEGSKA (reference sequence). Trimming cost V 3 bases and J 6 bases, with 16 bases left between them. This CDR3 has 14 amino acids. The CDR3 loop reads CSASRQGNRDTQYF. Written as DNA, the CDR3 is TGCAGTGCTAGCAGGCAGGGTAATCGGGATACGCAGTATTTT.

This clonotype was counted ten times or more. V gene TRBV12-3 or TRBV12-4 combines with J gene TRBJ1-2, with no clear D. The CDR3 totals 19 residues. V lost 5 bases, J lost 4 bases, and 29 bases lay in between. The CDR3 region is CASSPFGYFREDFPYGYTF. DNA of the CDR3: TGTGCCAGCAGTCCATTTGGGTATTTCCGGGAAGACTTCCCCTATGGCTACACCTTC.

This clonotype was counted at least ten times. The chain joins TRBV29-1 to TRBJ2-7; 12 positions agree with TRBD2. Germline lookup yields CDR1 SQVTM and CDR2 ANQGSEA. The CDR3 spans 15 residues. The V gene end was trimmed by 4 bases and the J gene end by 7 bases; junction bases not matched to a gene: 11. CDR3 nucleotides: TGCAGCGTTGCCCCCAGACTAGCGGGAGAGGGTGAGCAGTACTTC. It codes for CSVAPRLAGEGEQYF.

This clonotype was detected ten times or more. This chain joins TRBV12-3 or TRBV12-4 and TRBJ1-2; D gene ambiguous. Trimming pared 3 bases from V and 4 bases from J, leaving 12 bases between. The CDR3 has 14 amino acids. CDR3 residues: CASSLKVGSYGYTF. The DNA for the CDR3 is TGTGCCAGCAGTTTGAAGGTGGGCTCCTATGGCTACACCTTC.

This clonotype was seen at least ten times. This chain joins TRBV5-1 and TRBJ2-1, with 9 bases lining up with TRBD2. This CDR3 has 16 amino acids. Germline CDR1 is SGHRS and CDR2 is YFSETQ. Trimming cost V 3 bases and J 8 bases; bases outside gene matches: 12. The CDR3 coding sequence is TGCGCCAGCAGCTCCAATAGCGGGAGAGCGGGGGATGAGCAGTTCTTC. It yields the protein CASSSNSGRAGDEQFF.

The chain has TRBV11-3 and TRBJ2-3; the D is unclear. This CDR3 is 13 amino acids long. The germline V gene encodes CDR1 SGHNT and CDR2 YENEEA. Trimming left V 3 bases short and J 6 bases short, with 10 bases between. CDR3 nucleotides: TGTGCCAGCAGCTTGATGTACGGTGATACGCAGTATTTT. It specifies CASSLMYGDTQYF.

As to this clonotype: This may come from a read error, since a much larger clone is one base off. CDR3 nucleotide sequence: TGTGCCAGCAGTGAGATTAGCGGGGGCCCAAATGAGCAGTTCTTC. Translating it yields CASSEISGGPNEQFF. The chain joins TRBV6-1 to TRBJ2-1; 9 nucleotides align to TRBD2. The CDR3 has 15 residues. Looked up from germline, CDR1 is MNHNS and CDR2 is SASEGT. The ends lost 3 bases at V and 7 bases at J; junction bases unmatched: 7.

This clonotype came up many times. The rearrangement joins TRBV6-1 to TRBJ2-6; D might be TRBD1 or TRBD2, each matching 5 bases. The CDR3 has 16 amino acids. Trimming pared 6 bases from V and 11 bases from J, leaving 23 bases between. The germline V gene has CDR1 MNHNS and CDR2 SASEGT. CDR3 sequence: CASRIPPPGTEDVLTF. For the CDR3, the DNA is TGTGCCAGCAGAATCCCACCCCCTGGGACCGAGGACGTCCTGACTTTC.